A selection of T cell receptor beta chains follows, all from one sample in a study of patients and donors after allogeneic stem cell transplantation. MiXCR was run by TCRdb on the RT-PCR reads, yielding one entry per CDR3 protein. The table lists fewer than 250,000 distinct CDR3 sequences, 13% to 15% of them singletons. The material sequenced was blood, either unsorted or a sorted T cell fraction (not recorded which). The receptors stem from a human donor who was either an allogeneic HSCT recipient or a stem cell or donor lymphocyte infusion donor (not recorded which). It is not recorded whose cells these are; they may come from a transplant donor. CDR3s include the opening cysteine and the closing phenylalanine or tryptophan. The order of the fields is J gene, D gene, clone size, V gene, CDR3 DNA, CDR3 protein. The D gene is left open where the match is weak. Clone size is not always given. Where it is, it says once, few, many or a class for expanded clones.

J: TRBJ2-7
D: -
size: few
V: TRBV20-1
DNA: TGCAGTGCGCCGGACCTTGCCTACGAGCAGTACTTC
CDR3: CSAPDLAYEQYF

J: TRBJ1-6
D: TRBD1
size: many
V: TRBV30
DNA: TGTGCCTGGAGTACAGGACAGGGCGCCTATAATTCACCCCTCCACTTT
CDR3: CAWSTGQGAYNSPLHF

J: TRBJ2-1
D: TRBD2
size: many
V: TRBV7-8
DNA: TGTGCCAGCAGCTTAAGCTTAAGAAAACTAGCGGGAGGGCGCAATGAGCAGTTCTTC
CDR3: CASSLSLRKLAGGRNEQFF

J: TRBJ2-3
D: -
size: few
V: TRBV28
DNA: TGTGCCAGCAGGGACTGGCCACTTAAGTCGGGCACAGATACGCAGTATTTT
CDR3: CASRDWPLKSGTDTQYF

J: TRBJ1-2
D: TRBD1
size: -
V: TRBV15
DNA: TGTGCCACCAGCAGACCTATAGGGGTCGGGGACAGGATCTATGGCTACACCTTC
CDR3: CATSRPIGVGDRIYGYTF

J: TRBJ2-3
D: -
size: few
V: TRBV19
DNA: TGTGCCAGTAGTCGGGGGGCACACACAGATACGCAGTATTTT
CDR3: CASSRGAHTDTQYF

J: TRBJ2-5
D: -
size: -
V: TRBV2
DNA: TGTGCCAGCAGTGAGAATACAGGGATGTGGGAGACCCAGTACTTC
CDR3: CASSENTGMWETQYF

J: TRBJ2-1
D: TRBD1
size: -
V: TRBV7-3
DNA: TGTGCCAGCAGTTTGGACAGGGGAGGGGGTGAGCAGTTCTTC
CDR3: CASSLDRGGGEQFF

J: TRBJ2-1
D: TRBD2
size: many
V: TRBV7-9
DNA: TGTGCCAGCAGCTTGTCCCAACTGGCGGGAGGTAGTGAGCAGTTCTTC
CDR3: CASSLSQLAGGSEQFF

J: TRBJ2-2
D: TRBD1
size: many
V: TRBV29-1
DNA: TGCAGCGGGGGACAGGGAAGGAACGGGGAGCTGTTTTTT
CDR3: CSGGQGRNGELFF

J: TRBJ2-5
D: -
size: -
V: TRBV29-1
DNA: TGCAGCGTTGAAGGTCTCCATACCAAAGAGACCCAGTACTTC
CDR3: CSVEGLHTKETQYF

J: TRBJ1-2
D: TRBD1
size: few
V: TRBV5-1
DNA: TGCGCCAGCAGCTTTAGGCCGGGACAGAGTTATTATGGCTACACCTTC
CDR3: CASSFRPGQSYYGYTF

J: TRBJ2-1
D: -
size: few
V: TRBV12-3/TRBV12-4
DNA: TGTGCCAGCAGTCCGACTAGGTTTGGTAGTACTGAGCAGTTCTTC
CDR3: CASSPTRFGSTEQFF

J: TRBJ1-6
D: TRBD1
size: few
V: TRBV20-1
DNA: TGCAGTGCAAAAACGGGGACAGACTATAATTCACCCCTCCACTTT
CDR3: CSAKTGTDYNSPLHF

J: TRBJ2-5
D: -
size: -
V: TRBV3-1
DNA: TGTGCCAGCAGCCAAGGGTGGGCCCAGTACTTC
CDR3: CASSQGWAQYF

J: TRBJ2-7
D: -
size: -
V: TRBV20-1
DNA: TGCAGTGCAGCCCGTGGGAGGTTCCTGGACGAGCAGTACTTC
CDR3: CSAARGRFLDEQYF

J: TRBJ2-2
D: -
size: -
V: TRBV19
DNA: TGTGCCAGTAGTGCAAATGCGGACACCGGGGAGCTGTTTTTT
CDR3: CASSANADTGELFF

J: TRBJ1-1
D: TRBD1
size: few
V: TRBV6-2/TRBV6-3
DNA: TGTGCCAGCAGAGACGACAGGGGTACCACTGAAGCTTTCTTT
CDR3: CASRDDRGTTEAFF

J: TRBJ1-2
D: -
size: -
V: TRBV9
DNA: TGTGCCAGCAGCGTGGACGGCACTTATGGCTACACCTTC
CDR3: CASSVDGTYGYTF

J: TRBJ2-7
D: TRBD1
size: few
V: TRBV15
DNA: TGTGCCACCAGCAGAGGCGGACAGGGGGCACGGGAGCAGTACTTC
CDR3: CATSRGGQGAREQYF

J: TRBJ2-5
D: TRBD1
size: -
V: TRBV6-2/TRBV6-3
DNA: TGTGCCAGCAGTTACGTGACCGGGACAGGGACTGAGACCCAGTACTTC
CDR3: CASSYVTGTGTETQYF

J: TRBJ1-2
D: -
size: -
V: TRBV20-1
DNA: TGCAGTGCTCCCCCCTTGAGTTTCGGGGGCGAATTTAACTATGGCTACACCTTC
CDR3: CSAPPLSFGGEFNYGYTF

J: TRBJ2-7
D: -
size: -
V: TRBV19
DNA: TGTGCCAGTAGCCTGACCCCGACCTCCTACGAGCAGTACTTC
CDR3: CASSLTPTSYEQYF

J: TRBJ1-5
D: -
size: -
V: TRBV29-1
DNA: TGCAGCGTTGCGTTACTAGAGGGCAATCAGCCCCAGCATTTT
CDR3: CSVALLEGNQPQHF

J: TRBJ1-6
D: -
size: few
V: TRBV4-1
DNA: TGCGCCAGCAGCCAAGTTGGAGGGGAGCTTTCACCCCTCCACTTT
CDR3: CASSQVGGELSPLHF

J: TRBJ2-5
D: -
size: -
V: TRBV9
DNA: TGTGCCAGCAGCGTAGCGGTTAGCACCCAAGAGACCCAGTACTTC
CDR3: CASSVAVSTQETQYF

J: TRBJ2-2
D: TRBD2
size: few
V: TRBV5-5
DNA: TGTGCCAGCAGCTTCAGCGGGGCCCGAAACACCGGGGAGCTGTTTTTT
CDR3: CASSFSGARNTGELFF

J: TRBJ2-5
D: -
size: -
V: TRBV12-3/TRBV12-4
DNA: TGTGCCAGCAGGGCGAGCCTAGCGGAGACCCAGTACTTC
CDR3: CASRASLAETQYF

J: TRBJ2-5
D: TRBD2
size: -
V: TRBV7-2
DNA: TGTGCCAGCAGCTTAGGTGGGGGGGGAGAGACCCAGTACTTC
CDR3: CASSLGGGGETQYF

J: TRBJ1-3
D: TRBD1
size: many
V: TRBV15
DNA: TGTGCCACCAGCAGAGATCTGGGGACAGACTCTGGAAACACCATATATTTT
CDR3: CATSRDLGTDSGNTIYF

J: TRBJ1-6
D: TRBD1
size: many
V: TRBV7-8
DNA: TGTGCCAGCAGCTTCGGACAGGGAGGACCCCTCCACTTT
CDR3: CASSFGQGGPLHF

J: TRBJ1-2
D: -
size: -
V: TRBV2
DNA: TGTGCCAGGCGGCCCGTCCGGGGTGGCTACACCTTC
CDR3: CARRPVRGGYTF

J: TRBJ2-3
D: TRBD1
size: -
V: TRBV4-2
DNA: TGTGCCAGCAGCCTGACAGCGGGACAGGGTGGCACAGATACGCAGTATTTT
CDR3: CASSLTAGQGGTDTQYF

J: TRBJ2-3
D: TRBD2
size: -
V: TRBV20-1
DNA: TGCAGTGCTGGGGGAAGACTAGCGGGGATCACAGATACGCAGTATTTT
CDR3: CSAGGRLAGITDTQYF

J: TRBJ2-7
D: -
size: many
V: TRBV19
DNA: TGTGCCAGTAGTATACTCCATGAAGGGTACGAGCAGTACTTC
CDR3: CASSILHEGYEQYF

J: TRBJ1-2
D: -
size: few
V: TRBV3-1
DNA: TGTGCCAGCAGCCAAGAGAAGAGAAATGGCTACACCTTC
CDR3: CASSQEKRNGYTF

J: TRBJ2-2
D: TRBD1
size: -
V: TRBV19
DNA: TGTGCCAGTACCCCTAGGGGGACAGGGGGCCCCGGGGAGCTGTTTTTT
CDR3: CASTPRGTGGPGELFF

J: TRBJ2-2
D: -
size: -
V: TRBV30
DNA: TGTGCCTGGAGTGTTCGGCCCGGGGAGCTGTTTTTT
CDR3: CAWSVRPGELFF

J: TRBJ1-3
D: -
size: -
V: TRBV5-1
DNA: TGCGCCAGCAGCACTACCGGGCTGAGCTCTGGAAACACCATATATTTT
CDR3: CASSTTGLSSGNTIYF

J: TRBJ2-3
D: TRBD2
size: -
V: TRBV12-3/TRBV12-4
DNA: TGTGCCAGCAGTCCAGCAGCGGGGTGGCAGTATTTT
CDR3: CASSPAAGWQYF